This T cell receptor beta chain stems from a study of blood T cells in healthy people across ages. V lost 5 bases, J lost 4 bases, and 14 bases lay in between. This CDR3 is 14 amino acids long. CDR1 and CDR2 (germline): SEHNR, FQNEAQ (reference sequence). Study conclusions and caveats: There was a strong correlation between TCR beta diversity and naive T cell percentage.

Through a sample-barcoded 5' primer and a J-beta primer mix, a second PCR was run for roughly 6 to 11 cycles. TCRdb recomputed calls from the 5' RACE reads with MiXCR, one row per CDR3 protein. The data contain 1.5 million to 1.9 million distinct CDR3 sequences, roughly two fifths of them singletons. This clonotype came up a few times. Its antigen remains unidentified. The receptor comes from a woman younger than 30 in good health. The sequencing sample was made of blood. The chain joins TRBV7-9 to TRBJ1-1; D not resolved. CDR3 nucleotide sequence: TGTGCCAGCAGCCTTCAGCTATTGGGCACTGAAGCTTTCTTT. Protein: CASSLQLLGTEAFF.